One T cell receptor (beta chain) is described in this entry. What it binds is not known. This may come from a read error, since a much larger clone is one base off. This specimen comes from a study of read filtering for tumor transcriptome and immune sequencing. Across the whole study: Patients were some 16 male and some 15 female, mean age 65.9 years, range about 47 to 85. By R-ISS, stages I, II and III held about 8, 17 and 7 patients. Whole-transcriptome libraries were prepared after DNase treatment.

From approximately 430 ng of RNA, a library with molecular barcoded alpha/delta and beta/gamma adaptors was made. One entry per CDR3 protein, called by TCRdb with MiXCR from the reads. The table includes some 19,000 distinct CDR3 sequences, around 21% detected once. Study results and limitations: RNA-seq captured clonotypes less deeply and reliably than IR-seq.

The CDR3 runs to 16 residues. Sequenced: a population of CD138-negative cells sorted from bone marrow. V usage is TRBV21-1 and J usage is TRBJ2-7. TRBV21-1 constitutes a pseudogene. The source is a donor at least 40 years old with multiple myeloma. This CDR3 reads CANSKLGRRVSYEQYF. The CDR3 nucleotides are TGTGCCAACAGCAAGTTAGGCAGGAGAGTTTCCTACGAGCAGTACTTC.